This T cell receptor (beta chain) was sequenced for a study of T-cell memory formation after mild COVID-19. Overall study: Largely, the TCR clusters proved donor specific.

5'RACE primed at constant segments yielded TCR alpha and TCR beta cDNA libraries bearing sample barcodes and UMIs. TCRdb reanalysed the 5' RACE reads using MiXCR and keeps one entry per CDR3 protein. The sample records fewer than 650,000 distinct CDR3 sequences, 20% to 25% being singletons. After removal of 4 bases from V and 4 bases from J, the junction contained 10 bases not matched to a gene. CDR3 length equals 17 residues. CDR1 and CDR2 from the germline V gene are SGHRS and YFSETQ. This clonotype was detected only a few times. Its antigen is not identified. Study-level findings and limits: Shrinking CD4+ clones were chiefly CM and EM; CD8+ ones were chiefly EMRA.

The material sequenced was PBMCs or a T cell subset sorted from them (not recorded which). The clonotype originates from an adult woman who had mild COVID-19 (a few samples of this study predate the infection). Cell type and time point are not known. J is TRBJ2-3 and V is TRBV5-1; TRBD2 matches at 12 bases. The CDR3 here is CASSMHLAGGPADTQYF. CDR3 nucleotide sequence: TGCGCCAGCAGCATGCACCTAGCGGGGGGGCCGGCAGATACGCAGTATTTT.